Shown below are 27 T cell receptor beta chains from a single sample sequenced in a study of shared clonotypes between healthy human individuals. Assay: immunoSEQ multiplex PCR; the TCRdb copy retains only in-frame clones and omits some. This table holds 2.3 million or so clones, 93% found once. Sequencing input: naive CD4+ T cells from PBMCs. Specified subset: CD45RA+ positively selected. These receptors were taken from a man aged 18 to 30 in good health. Some clones in this sample may be carry-over from other donors' samples.

This clone was recorded only once. The chain recombines TRBV28 with TRBJ2-3; TRBD2 is a possible D gene (6 bases). The V gene's germline CDR1 is MDHEN and CDR2 SYDVKM. V shed 7 bases and J shed 0 bases, with 17 bases lying between them. The CDR3 is 16 amino acids. The CDR3 DNA sequence: TGTGCCAGCACCTTTCGGAGGGCAGTGAGCACAGATACGCAGTATTTT. This translates into CASTFRRAVSTDTQYF.

The J gene is TRBJ2-7, the V gene TRBV5-6, with 9 bases fitting TRBD2. Germline V gives CDR1 SGHDT, CDR2 YYEEEE. Unmatched junction bases numbered 11, after V lost 4 bases and J lost 6 bases. This CDR3 contains 15 residues. CDR3: CASSLAGGLRGEQYF. CDR3 coding DNA: TGTGCCAGCAGCCTGGCGGGAGGGTTACGCGGCGAGCAGTACTTC.

The chain is built from TRBV6-5 and TRBJ1-1; D not resolved. The length of the CDR3 is 16 residues. The germline V and J ends were trimmed by 3 bases and 1 base, with 15 bases remaining between them. The germline gives CDR1 MNHEY, CDR2 SVGAGI. CDR3 residues: CASSYRPRAGNTEAFF. The DNA for the CDR3 is TGTGCCAGCAGTTATCGCCCCCGGGCCGGGAACACTGAAGCTTTCTTT.

This clone has just one count. J is TRBJ2-1 and V is TRBV5-4; 9 bases agree with TRBD1. CDR1 is SGHNT and CDR2 is YYREEE in the germline V gene (reference sequence). The CDR3 contains 14 residues. V shed 6 bases, J shed 8 bases, and the junction held 9 bases outside the gene matches. The CDR3 loop is CASTTGTGRDEQFF. The CDR3, as DNA: TGTGCCAGCACCACCGGGACAGGGAGGGATGAGCAGTTCTTC.

The V call is TRBV2, the J call TRBJ2-7; 9 bases are shared with TRBD1. This CDR3 spans 14 amino acids. V lost 6 bases, J lost 8 bases, and 11 bases stayed unmatched. Germline-derived CDR1 and CDR2 are SNHLY and FYNNEI. This CDR3 is CASRRDREGEKQYF. CDR3 DNA sequence: TGTGCCAGCAGGAGGGACAGGGAGGGGGAGAAGCAGTACTTC.

The chain uses TRBV6-1 and TRBJ1-5, with D maybe TRBD1 (6 bases). This CDR3 has 13 residues. Deletions cut 1 base from V and 11 bases from J, with 12 bases between. The germline V gene has CDR1 MNHNS and CDR2 SASEGT. The CDR3 loop reads CASSEDPDRTQHF. CDR3 sequence (DNA): TGTGCCAGCAGTGAAGACCCAGACAGGACCCAGCATTTT.

The J gene is TRBJ2-3, the V gene TRBV5-1; TRBD2 matches at 7 bases. V was pared by 2 bases and J by 2 bases, with 5 bases of the junction left unmatched. From germline, CDR1 is SGHRS and CDR2 YFSETQ. CDR3 length: 15 residues. Here the CDR3 DNA reads TGCGCCAGCAGCTTCTACGGGACTAACACAGATACGCAGTATTTT. It yields the protein CASSFYGTNTDTQYF.

The gene calls are TRBV19 and TRBJ2-2; TRBD1 matches at 9 bases. The V gene end was trimmed by 4 bases and the J gene end by 6 bases; junction bases not matched to a gene: 3. Germline assignment: CDR1 LNHDA and CDR2 SQIVND (reference sequence). This CDR3 comprises 14 residues. The CDR3 sequence is CASSSGQGPGELFF. The CDR3 DNA is TGTGCCAGTAGTAGTGGACAGGGGCCCGGGGAGCTGTTTTTT.

The V call is TRBV5-1, the J call TRBJ2-2; D possibly matches TRBD1 or TRBD2 (5 bases each). Germline CDR1 reads SGHRS; CDR2 reads YFSETQ. V dropped 2 bases and J dropped 7 bases, with 12 bases sitting between them. This CDR3 has 14 amino acids. The CDR3 nucleotides read TGCGCCAGCAGCTTAGGGGACGTCGGCGGGGAGCTGTTTTTT. It is translated as CASSLGDVGGELFF.

The chain is built from TRBV4-1 and TRBJ2-7, with TRBD1 matching over 9 bases. With 1 base clipped from V and 5 bases from J, the junction kept 12 bases outside the gene matches. The CDR3 contains 17 residues. Germline V gives CDR1 MGHRA, CDR2 YSYEKL. The CDR3 bases are TGCGCCAGCAGCCAAGGGCACACCGGGACAGGGAGGCACGAGCAGTACTTC. Translation: CASSQGHTGTGRHEQYF.

This clone showed up just once. CDR3 DNA sequence: TGTGCCAGCACCGCAGGGGGCGCGTCTAATGAAAAACTGTTTTTT. Translated, it gives CASTAGGASNEKLFF. The gene calls are TRBV9 and TRBJ1-4, with 8 bases lining up with TRBD1. This CDR3 has 15 amino acids. The junction had 7 bases not matched to a gene; V was cut back by 6 bases and J by 3 bases. The V gene's germline CDR1 is SGDLS and CDR2 YYNGEE.

The chain is built from TRBV28 and TRBJ1-6; D ambiguous. Germline lookup yields CDR1 MDHEN and CDR2 SYDVKM. The CDR3 extends over 14 amino acids. V lost 3 bases to trimming and J lost 4 bases, with 7 bases between them. The chain's CDR3 is CASSFTSYNSPLHF. In DNA form, the CDR3 reads TGTGCCAGCAGTTTTACGAGTTATAATTCACCCCTCCACTTT. Variable domain in full (rest from reference TRBV28 and TRBJ1-6): DVKVTQSSRYLVKRTGEKVFLECVQDMDHENMFWYRQDPGLGLRLIYFSYDVKMKEKGDIPEGYSVSREKKERFSLILESASTNQTSMYLCASSFTSYNSPLHFGNGTRLTVT.

This chain connects TRBV28 to TRBJ1-5, with D unresolved. This CDR3 has 17 amino acids. The V gene's germline CDR1 is MDHEN and CDR2 SYDVKM. The V end lost 8 bases, the J end lost 2 bases, and 22 bases lay between the germline ends. CDR3 residues: CASLTGHNLVGNQPQHF. The CDR3 DNA reads as TGTGCCAGCTTAACCGGGCACAACCTGGTTGGCAATCAGCCCCAGCATTTT.

The chain links TRBV13 to TRBJ2-5; D might be TRBD2 (5 bases). Deletions cut 5 bases from V and 7 bases from J, with 17 bases between. CDR1 PRHDT and CDR2 FYEKMQ come from the germline V gene (reference sequence). CDR3 length: 14 residues. CDR3 protein: CASSRGRLIGTQYF. The CDR3 DNA sequence: TGTGCCAGCAGCAGAGGGCGGCTAATTGGGACCCAGTACTTC.

The gene calls are TRBV10-3 and TRBJ1-2; D unclear. Looked up from germline, CDR1 is ENHRY and CDR2 is SYGVKD. CDR3 length: 15 residues. V was pared by 6 bases and J by 6 bases, with 20 bases between. The CDR3: CAIRFVPNSGHGYTF. CDR3 bases: TGTGCCATCAGATTTGTCCCAAACTCCGGCCATGGCTACACCTTC.

The chain has TRBV5-1 and TRBJ1-3, with 9 bases matching TRBD1. Germline V gene sequence: CDR1 SGHRS, CDR2 YFSETQ. The CDR3 contains 15 residues. V was pared by 4 bases and J by 4 bases, with 6 bases of the junction left unmatched. CDR3 sequence (DNA): TGCGCCAGCAGCACTGGGACAGGGAGAGGAAACACCATATATTTT. Translating it yields CASSTGTGRGNTIYF.

The V and J genes are TRBV6-1 and TRBJ2-3; 13 nucleotides match TRBD2. This CDR3 contains 15 residues. V lost 8 bases and J lost 2; bases outside the gene matches: 4. In germline, CDR1 is MNHNS, CDR2 SASEGT. The CDR3 DNA reads TGTGCCAGCGGGGGACTAGCGGGAAACACAGATACGCAGTATTTT. Protein product: CASGGLAGNTDTQYF.

A word on this clone: With a much larger clone just one base away, this may be a read error. Other DNA sequences of this sample code for an identical CDR3. The rearrangement links TRBV18 to TRBJ2-5; 8 bases line up with TRBD1. The CDR3 spans 13 residues. Germline assignment: CDR1 KGHSH and CDR2 LQKENI. Germline trimming cut 3 bases from V and 3 bases from J; bases unmatched to any gene: 0. CDR3 region: CASSPGQEETQYF. The DNA of the CDR3 is TGTGCCAGCTCACCGGGACAGGAAGAGACCCAGTACTTC.

V and J are TRBV11-2 and TRBJ2-5, with 8 bases aligning to TRBD1. V lost 1 base to trimming and J lost 7 bases; unmatched junction nucleotides: 5. Per germline, CDR1 SGHAT and CDR2 FQNNGV. The length of the CDR3 is 14 residues. The CDR3 sequence: CASSLVTGEATQYF. As DNA, the CDR3 is TGTGCCAGCAGCTTAGTGACAGGGGAAGCGACCCAGTACTTC.

The chain links TRBV28 to TRBJ2-2; perhaps TRBD1 as D (5 bases). V was pared by 5 bases and J by 5 bases, with 12 bases between. The CDR3 is 14 amino acids. Germline values: CDR1 MDHEN, CDR2 SYDVKM. The CDR3 sequence is CASSPPRGTGELFF. CDR3 DNA sequence: TGTGCCAGCAGTCCCCCTAGGGGAACCGGGGAGCTGTTTTTT.

This chain links TRBV19 with TRBJ2-5, with 7 bases fitting TRBD2. J lost 4 bases, V lost 5 bases, and 7 bases had no gene match. This CDR3 spans 14 amino acids. Germline V gene lookup returns CDR1 LNHDA and CDR2 SQIVND (reference sequence). This CDR3 is CASSGGLSAETQYF. The CDR3 coding sequence is TGTGCCAGTAGTGGGGGACTATCGGCAGAGACCCAGTACTTC.

This rearrangement joins TRBV2 to TRBJ1-2; 9 bases agree with TRBD1. Germline lookup yields CDR1 SNHLY and CDR2 FYNNEI. The V segment lost 7 bases and the J segment 8 bases; nucleotides outside the gene matches: 8. The CDR3 consists of 13 residues. The CDR3 DNA follows: TGTGCCAGCAACCTTAGACAGGGGGTAGGCTACACCTTC. Protein: CASNLRQGVGYTF.

This chain connects TRBV28 to TRBJ1-5, with a tentative D call TRBD1 (6 bases). V lost 5 bases to trimming and J lost 9 bases, with 17 bases between them. This CDR3 has 14 residues. CDR1 and CDR2 (germline): MDHEN, SYDVKM. CDR3 sequence (DNA): TGTGCCAGCAGTAAACAGGGTTCCCCAGGGCCCCAGCATTTT. This codes for CASSKQGSPGPQHF.

The chain carries TRBV7-8 and TRBJ2-7; 10 nucleotides align to TRBD2. The germline gives CDR1 SGHVS, CDR2 FQNEAQ. Unmatched junction bases numbered 4, after V lost 6 bases and J lost 2 bases. The CDR3 has 14 amino acids. CDR3 nucleotide sequence: TGTGCCAGCAGGAGGACTAGCGGACCCTACGAGCAGTACTTC. Protein product: CASRRTSGPYEQYF.

The chain has TRBV4-3 and TRBJ2-3; 10 bases are shared with TRBD2. Germline CDR1 LGHNA, CDR2 YSLEER. CDR3 length: 15 amino acids. V shed 1 base, J shed 5 bases, and the junction held 3 bases outside the gene matches. In DNA form, the CDR3 reads TGCGCCAGCAGCCAAGTCCTAGCGGGAGTAGATACGCAGTATTTT. Translated: CASSQVLAGVDTQYF.

The chain carries TRBV5-1 and TRBJ1-2; possibly TRBD1 for D (5 bases). V was pared by 3 bases and J by 2 bases, with 5 bases between. The CDR3 is 12 residues long. The germline gives CDR1 SGHRS, CDR2 YFSETQ. The CDR3 DNA is TGCGCCAGCAGCTGGGGGAACTATGGCTACACCTTC. This translates into CASSWGNYGYTF.

The chain has TRBV28 and TRBJ2-7, with 7 bases fitting TRBD2. Looked up from germline, CDR1 is MDHEN and CDR2 is SYDVKM. Losses at the gene ends were 6 bases for V and 8 bases for J; bases not matched to a gene: 16. The CDR3 length is 15 residues. CDR3: CASSPTGGRAGKQYF. The DNA for the CDR3 is TGTGCCAGCAGCCCCACTGGGGGGAGGGCTGGGAAGCAGTACTTC.